This T cell receptor beta chain was found in a study of cytomegalovirus exposure and HLA in healthy donors. The study's findings and limits: Upon later analysis, TCR association rates were observed to vary by HLA locus, being highest for DRB1 and lowest for HLA-C. Beyond CMV serostatus, there was no information to go on about immune exposure. Cytomegalovirus-associated TCR beta chains were listed, numbering 164. In vitro work confirmed that a few CMV-associated chains recognize CMV antigens.

CDR1 SGHTA and CDR2 FQGTGA come from the germline V gene. The CDR3 consists of 13 residues. V was cut by 3 bases and J by 6 bases, with 6 bases left in between. On this clone itself: Its antigen is as yet unknown.

Researchers ran the PCR with 60 Vbeta and 13 Jbeta primers. TCRdb's copy holds only in-frame clones and misses some; the assay was immunoSEQ multiplex PCR. The sample has some 110,000 clones, around 76% seen once. The chain recombines TRBV7-3 with TRBJ1-6, with D unclear. The sample comprised PBMCs. The sequence came from a woman in her sixties or seventies in good health and CMV-seropositive. CDR3 protein: CASSFRANSPLHF. The CDR3 region has the DNA TGTGCCAGCAGCTTTCGAGCTAATTCACCCCTCCACTTT.